The rows below give T cell receptor beta chains drawn from one sample of a study of blood T cell repertoires in COVID-19. Using immunoSEQ multiplex PCR, the repertoire was profiled, and TCRdb retains in-frame clones only, with some absent. In the table there are about 410,000 clones, just over 85% of which are singletons. Material for sequencing was peripheral blood. The origin of the receptors is a woman aged 30 to 39 with active or convalescent COVID-19. Each CDR3 is given with its conserved first and last residue. The order of the fields is D gene, V gene, clone size, J gene, CDR3 protein, CDR3 DNA. A D gene is named only where the DNA matches it firmly. Rows may omit the clone size; those that give it use once, few, many or a size class.

-,TRBV23-1,-,TRBJ2-5,CASSHPLSLEIQETQYF,TGCGCCAGCAGTCATCCTTTGTCCCTGGAGATCCAAGAGACCCAGTACTTC
TRBD1,TRBV19,-,TRBJ1-2,CASSIAAGGLPSYYGYTF,TGTGCCAGTAGTATAGCGGCAGGGGGCTTGCCTTCCTACTATGGCTACACCTTC
TRBD1,TRBV19,-,TRBJ1-1,CASSIAGQLTEAFF,TGTGCCAGTAGTATAGCGGGACAGCTCACTGAAGCTTTCTTT
TRBD2,TRBV10-2,once,TRBJ2-2,CASRTSGPNTGELFF,TGCGCCAGCAGGACTAGCGGGCCTAACACCGGGGAGCTGTTTTTT
TRBD1,TRBV27,-,TRBJ2-1,CASSFGTGDNEQFF,TGTGCCAGCAGTTTCGGGACAGGGGACAATGAGCAGTTCTTC
-,TRBV6-5,-,TRBJ1-3,CASYNGNTIYF,TGTGCCAGCTACAATGGAAACACCATATATTTT
-,TRBV10-1,-,TRBJ2-1,CASSAIFPGNEQFF,TGCGCCAGCAGTGCCATCTTCCCCGGGAATGAGCAGTTCTTC
-,TRBV27,once,TRBJ1-1,CASSFDPGTEAFF,TGTGCCAGCAGTTTTGACCCGGGGACTGAAGCTTTCTTT
-,TRBV6-4,once,TRBJ1-3,CASSVRPGAGNTIYF,TGTGCCAGCAGTGTACGGCCGGGGGCTGGAAACACCATATATTTT
-,TRBV5-6,few,TRBJ1-2,CASSRLPGGTNYGYTF,TGTGCCAGCAGTAGACTACCGGGGGGGACCAACTATGGCTACACCTTC
-,TRBV21-1,-,TRBJ2-5,CASSKGAGGSEETQYF,TGTGCCAGCAGCAAAGGGGCGGGGGGTAGTGAAGAGACCCAGTACTTC
-,TRBV4-1,-,TRBJ2-5,CASSQVDSQETQYF,TGCGCCAGCAGCCAAGTGGACTCCCAAGAGACCCAGTACTTC
-,TRBV27,-,TRBJ1-1,CASSLGGRTEAFF,TGTGCCAGCAGTTTGGGTGGGCGCACTGAAGCTTTCTTT
-,TRBV6-2/TRBV6-3,-,TRBJ2-7,CASSYSQVYEQYF,TGTGCCAGCAGTTACTCACAGGTATACGAGCAGTACTTC
TRBD1,TRBV18,-,TRBJ1-3,CASSPRQGLNSGNTIYF,TGTGCCAGCTCACCTAGACAGGGTTTGAACTCTGGAAACACCATATATTTT
-,TRBV5-1,-,TRBJ1-1,CASKDPMNTEAFF,TGCGCCAGCAAAGATCCTATGAACACTGAAGCTTTCTTT
-,TRBV7-9,-,TRBJ2-1,CASSLSTSYNEQFF,TGTGCCAGCAGCTTGAGTACGTCCTACAATGAGCAGTTCTTC
-,TRBV2,few,TRBJ1-2,CASSDGVIGGYTF,TGTGCCAGCAGTGACGGGGTTATAGGTGGCTACACCTTC
TRBD1,TRBV11-2,-,TRBJ2-5,CASSTTGASLYQETQYF,TGTGCCAGCAGCACGACAGGGGCCTCCCTTTACCAAGAGACCCAGTACTTC
-,TRBV25-1,-,TRBJ2-3,CASYGRAQIRESTDTQYF,TGTGCCAGTTACGGGAGAGCACAGATACGGGAGAGCACAGATACGCAGTATTTT
-,TRBV5-1,-,TRBJ1-2,CASSPVGGTNYGYTF,TGCGCCAGCAGCCCGGTGGGGGGGACTAACTATGGCTACACCTTC
TRBD1,TRBV19,-,TRBJ1-2,CASSSGQASYTF,TGTGCCAGTAGTTCGGGACAGGCGAGCTACACCTTC
TRBD2,TRBV10-3,-,TRBJ2-2,CASMALAGGLDTGELFF,TGTGCCTCAATGGCACTAGCGGGGGGGCTGGACACCGGGGAGCTGTTTTTT
-,TRBV5-1,-,TRBJ1-5,CASSRGINQPQHF,TGCGCCAGCTCCAGGGGAATCAATCAGCCCCAGCATTTT
-,TRBV12-3/TRBV12-4,-,TRBJ2-7,CASSLRDSYEQYF,TGTGCCAGCAGTTTGAGGGACTCCTACGAGCAGTACTTC
TRBD2,TRBV6-5,-,TRBJ2-7,CASSLTSGPPYEQYF,TGTGCCAGCAGTTTGACTAGCGGGCCTCCCTACGAGCAGTACTTC
TRBD2,TRBV27,-,TRBJ2-1,CASSWNLAGAGNEQFF,TGTGCCAGCAGTTGGAACCTAGCGGGAGCGGGCAATGAGCAGTTCTTC
-,TRBV6-1,-,TRBJ2-7,CASSEGDTYEQYF,TGTGCCAGCAGTGAAGGGGACACCTACGAGCAGTACTTC
TRBD2,TRBV3-1/TRBV3-2,-,TRBJ2-3,CASSQEGLAGGPGADTQYF,TGTGCCAGCAGCCAAGAAGGGCTAGCGGGGGGGCCAGGGGCAGATACGCAGTATTTT
TRBD1,TRBV19,-,TRBJ2-2,CASRDRLGQGAAGELFF,TGTGCCAGTCGTGATCGGCTGGGACAGGGGGCCGCCGGGGAGCTGTTTTTT
-,TRBV2,-,TRBJ1-5,CASMQDSNQPQHF,TGTGCCAGCATGCAGGATAGCAATCAGCCCCAGCATTTT
TRBD2,TRBV15,-,TRBJ2-1,CATSTTSGGRTYNEQFF,TGTGCCACCAGCACAACTAGCGGGGGGCGAACCTACAATGAGCAGTTCTTC
TRBD2,TRBV5-1,-,TRBJ2-2,CASSLDLLAANTGELFF,TGCGCCAGCAGCTTGGACCTACTAGCGGCGAACACCGGGGAGCTGTTTTTT
TRBD1,TRBV11-2,-,TRBJ2-1,CASSGQTGYNEQFF,TGTGCCAGCAGCGGCCAGACAGGGTACAATGAGCAGTTCTTC
TRBD1,TRBV7-2,-,TRBJ1-6,CASSLVSGQERYSPLHF,TGTGCCAGCAGCTTAGTATCCGGACAGGAGAGATATTCACCCCTCCACTTT
TRBD1,TRBV11-2,-,TRBJ1-1,CASRARGQGFTEAFF,TGTGCCAGCAGAGCCAGGGGACAGGGATTCACTGAAGCTTTCTTT
TRBD2,TRBV7-9,-,TRBJ2-7,CASSLVASGIYYEQYF,TGTGCCAGCAGCTTAGTTGCTAGCGGGATCTACTACGAGCAGTACTTC
-,TRBV3-1/TRBV3-2,-,TRBJ1-2,CASSQDGTTGRSYGYTF,TGTGCCAGCAGCCAAGATGGTACGACAGGAAGATCCTATGGCTACACCTTC
-,TRBV6-2/TRBV6-3,many,TRBJ2-7,CASSGWRESHEQYF,TGTGCCAGCAGTGGCTGGCGGGAAAGCCACGAGCAGTACTTC
TRBD2,TRBV2,once,TRBJ2-1,CATRRAASGSYNEQFF,TGTGCCACCCGGAGAGCCGCTAGCGGCTCCTACAATGAGCAGTTCTTC
-,TRBV5-5,-,TRBJ1-5,CASSLYISNQPQHF,TGTGCCAGCAGCTTGTACATTAGCAATCAGCCCCAGCATTTT
-,TRBV6-1,once,TRBJ1-4,CASSEAGGRGEKLFF,TGTGCCAGCAGTGAAGCGGGGGGACGAGGGGAAAAACTGTTTTTT
-,TRBV27,few,TRBJ2-2,CASRRIGDSNTGELFF,TGTGCCAGCAGGAGGATCGGGGATTCGAACACCGGGGAGCTGTTTTTT